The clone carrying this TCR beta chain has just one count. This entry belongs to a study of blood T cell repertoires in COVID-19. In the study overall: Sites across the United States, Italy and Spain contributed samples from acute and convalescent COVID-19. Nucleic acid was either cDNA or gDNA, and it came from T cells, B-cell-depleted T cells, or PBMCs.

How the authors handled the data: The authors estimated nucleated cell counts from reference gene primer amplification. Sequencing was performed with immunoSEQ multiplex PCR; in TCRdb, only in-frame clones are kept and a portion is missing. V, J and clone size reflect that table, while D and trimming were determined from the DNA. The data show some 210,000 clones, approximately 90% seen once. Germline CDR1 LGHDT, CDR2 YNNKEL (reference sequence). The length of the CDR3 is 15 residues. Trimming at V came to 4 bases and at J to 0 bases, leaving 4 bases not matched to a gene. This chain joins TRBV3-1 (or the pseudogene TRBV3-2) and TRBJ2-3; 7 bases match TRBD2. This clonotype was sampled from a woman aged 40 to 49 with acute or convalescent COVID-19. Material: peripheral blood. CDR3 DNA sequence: TGTGCCAGCAGCCTCCTTAGCGGGAGCACAGATACGCAGTATTTT. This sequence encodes CASSLLSGSTDTQYF.